The clone carrying this TCR beta chain was recorded only once. Sequencing was performed with immunoSEQ multiplex PCR; in TCRdb, only in-frame clones are kept and a portion is missing. The table includes 100,000 to 150,000 clones, 86% detected once. This CDR3 comprises 15 residues. The V gene lost 0 bases and the J gene lost 9 bases, with 12 bases spanning the gap. The germline CDR1 and CDR2 sequences are SGHTA and FQGNSA. This specimen belongs to a study of blood T cell repertoires in COVID-19. Study in general: COVID-19 samples collected from the United States, Italy and Spain covered acute and convalescent phases.

This TCR came from a human donor in a cohort sampled during active COVID-19. Specimen: peripheral blood. The chain recombines TRBV7-2 with TRBJ1-6; maybe TRBD1 (5 bases). CDR3 sequence reads: CASSLATGRGSPLHF. The CDR3 nucleotides read TGTGCCAGCAGCTTAGCCACAGGAAGGGGTTCACCCCTCCACTTT.